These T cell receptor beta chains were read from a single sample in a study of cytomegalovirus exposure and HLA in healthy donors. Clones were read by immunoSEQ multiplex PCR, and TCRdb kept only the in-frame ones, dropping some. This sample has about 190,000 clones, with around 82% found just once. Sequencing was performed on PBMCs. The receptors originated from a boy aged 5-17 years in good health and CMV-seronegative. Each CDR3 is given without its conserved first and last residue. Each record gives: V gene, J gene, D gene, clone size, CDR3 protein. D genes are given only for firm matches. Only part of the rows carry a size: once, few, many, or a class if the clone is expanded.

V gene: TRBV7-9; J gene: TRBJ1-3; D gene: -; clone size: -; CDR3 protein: ASSLGESSGNTIY
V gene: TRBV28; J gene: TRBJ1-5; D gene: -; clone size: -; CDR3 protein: ASSLWTVSNQPQH
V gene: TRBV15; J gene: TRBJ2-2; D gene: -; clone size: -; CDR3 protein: ATSRELAYTGELF
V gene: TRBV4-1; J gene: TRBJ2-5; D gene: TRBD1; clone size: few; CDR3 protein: ASSPRGTGKETQY
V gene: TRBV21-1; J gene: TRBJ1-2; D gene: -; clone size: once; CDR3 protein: ASSKVDRVRNYGYT
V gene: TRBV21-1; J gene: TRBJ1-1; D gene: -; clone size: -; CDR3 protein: ASTPWHRGLDTEAF
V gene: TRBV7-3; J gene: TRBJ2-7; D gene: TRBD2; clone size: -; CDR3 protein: ASSLTAPLAGGRYEQY
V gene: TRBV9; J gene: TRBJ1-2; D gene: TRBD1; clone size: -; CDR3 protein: ASSVLGQGGDGYT
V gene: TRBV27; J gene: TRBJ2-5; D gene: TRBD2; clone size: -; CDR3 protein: ASSPSTSGRARETQY
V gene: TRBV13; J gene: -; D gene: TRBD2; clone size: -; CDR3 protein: ASSETSGSVNEQY
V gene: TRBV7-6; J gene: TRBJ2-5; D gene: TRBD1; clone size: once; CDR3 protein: ASSLGTGVETQY
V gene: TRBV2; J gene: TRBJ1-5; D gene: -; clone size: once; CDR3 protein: ASLTARDSNQPQH
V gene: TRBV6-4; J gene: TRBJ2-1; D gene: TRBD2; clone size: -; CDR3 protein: ASSWTSLNHNEQF
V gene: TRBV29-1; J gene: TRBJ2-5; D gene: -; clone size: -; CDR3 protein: SVGGRGGETQY
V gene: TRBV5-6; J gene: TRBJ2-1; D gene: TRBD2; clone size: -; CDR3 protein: ASSFEMTSGNLNEQF
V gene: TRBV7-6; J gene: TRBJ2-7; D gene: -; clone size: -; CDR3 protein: ASSGSRALITSEQY
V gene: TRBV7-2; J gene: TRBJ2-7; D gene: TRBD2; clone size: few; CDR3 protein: ASSVAGAIYEQY